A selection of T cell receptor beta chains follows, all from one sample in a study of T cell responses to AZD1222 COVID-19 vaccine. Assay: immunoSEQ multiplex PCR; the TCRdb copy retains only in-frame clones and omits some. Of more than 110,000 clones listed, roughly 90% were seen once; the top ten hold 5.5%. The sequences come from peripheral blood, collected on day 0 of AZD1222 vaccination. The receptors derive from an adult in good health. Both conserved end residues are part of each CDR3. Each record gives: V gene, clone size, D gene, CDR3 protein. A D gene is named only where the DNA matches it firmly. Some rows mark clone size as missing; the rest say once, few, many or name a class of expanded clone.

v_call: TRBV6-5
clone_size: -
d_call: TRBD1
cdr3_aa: CASRRGQLADTQYF

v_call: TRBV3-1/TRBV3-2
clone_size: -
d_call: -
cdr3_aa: CASGPGTSQETQYF

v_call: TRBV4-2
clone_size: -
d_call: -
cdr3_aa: CASSHDERDDVTNEKLFF

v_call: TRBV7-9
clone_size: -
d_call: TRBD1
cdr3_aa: CASSSGTGDGEKLFF

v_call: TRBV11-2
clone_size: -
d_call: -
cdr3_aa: CASSENWDNEQFF

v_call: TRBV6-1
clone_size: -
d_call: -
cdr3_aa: CASSEVVSNQPQHF

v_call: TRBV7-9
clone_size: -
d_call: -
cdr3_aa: CATEGTDETQYF

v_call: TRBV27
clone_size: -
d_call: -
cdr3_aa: CASSFSGSSLSYEQYF

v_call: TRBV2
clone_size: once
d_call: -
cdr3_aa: CASSEIGGHPDGYTF

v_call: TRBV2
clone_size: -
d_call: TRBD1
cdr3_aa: CASSSDRGPSHYEQYF

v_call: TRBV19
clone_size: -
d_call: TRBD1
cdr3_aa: CASSMGQKIQHF